A selection of T cell receptor beta chains follows, all from one sample in a study of blood T cell repertoires in COVID-19. The table came from immunoSEQ multiplex PCR; TCRdb's copy has only in-frame clones and leaves some out. The sample contains around 100,000 clones, around 90% of which appear only once. The source material was peripheral blood. The receptors come from a man aged 45-65 years with acute or convalescent COVID-19. Both conserved end residues are part of each CDR3. A D gene is named only where the DNA matches it firmly. The size of a clone is reported for some rows only, either as once, few or many, or as a class for expanded clones.

V gene: TRBV5-1
D gene: TRBD1
clone size: .
J gene: TRBJ2-2
CDR3 DNA: TGCGCCAGCAGCTCGGGACAGGGGGGGCTAGGACGGCGGGAGCTGTTTTTT
CDR3 protein: CASSSGQGGLGRRELFF

V gene: TRBV7-8
D gene: .
clone size: few
J gene: TRBJ2-5
CDR3 DNA: TGTGCCAGCAGCTTAGCCGACAGGTTTCGCCAAGAGACCCAGTACTTC
CDR3 protein: CASSLADRFRQETQYF

V gene: TRBV30
D gene: TRBD1
clone size: .
J gene: TRBJ2-1
CDR3 DNA: TGTGCCTGGAGTGTTCTCAGGGGGAATGAGCAGTTCTTC
CDR3 protein: CAWSVLRGNEQFF

V gene: TRBV2
D gene: .
clone size: .
J gene: TRBJ1-1
CDR3 DNA: TGTGCCAGCAGGATAGGAGGGTGGTCTGAAGCTTTCTTT
CDR3 protein: CASRIGGWSEAFF

V gene: TRBV18
D gene: .
clone size: .
J gene: TRBJ1-1
CDR3 DNA: TGTGCCAGCTCACCATCTCGCATTTCTACCATGAACACTGAAGCTTTCTTT
CDR3 protein: CASSPSRISTMNTEAFF

V gene: TRBV4-1
D gene: TRBD2
clone size: .
J gene: TRBJ2-1
CDR3 DNA: TGCGCCAGCAGCCAAGGCGGGGGGTCGTCCTACAATGAGCAGTTCTTC
CDR3 protein: CASSQGGGSSYNEQFF

V gene: TRBV27
D gene: TRBD2
clone size: .
J gene: TRBJ2-1
CDR3 DNA: TGTGCCAGCAGTTGGGGGGGGTCCCTCAATGAGCAGTTCTTC
CDR3 protein: CASSWGGSLNEQFF

V gene: TRBV7-9
D gene: .
clone size: .
J gene: TRBJ1-2
CDR3 DNA: TGTGCCAGCAGCCCTAGCGCAGGGCGGTATGGCTACACCTTC
CDR3 protein: CASSPSAGRYGYTF

V gene: TRBV18
D gene: .
clone size: .
J gene: TRBJ1-6
CDR3 DNA: TGTGCCAGCTCACCAACGGCGGTCTCAAGGTATAATTCACCCCTCCACTTT
CDR3 protein: CASSPTAVSRYNSPLHF

V gene: TRBV7-3
D gene: .
clone size: .
J gene: TRBJ1-1
CDR3 DNA: TGTGCCAGCAGCTTAGGCGGGAGGAACACTGAAGCTTTCTTT
CDR3 protein: CASSLGGRNTEAFF

V gene: TRBV18
D gene: .
clone size: .
J gene: TRBJ1-6
CDR3 DNA: TGTGCCAGCTCACCTAGCTACGGGAACAATAATTCACCCCTCCACTTT
CDR3 protein: CASSPSYGNNNSPLHF

V gene: TRBV28
D gene: TRBD1
clone size: .
J gene: TRBJ2-7
CDR3 DNA: TGTGCCAGCAGTTCCGTCCGGACAGGGATCTCCTACGAGCAGTACTTC
CDR3 protein: CASSSVRTGISYEQYF

V gene: TRBV10-1
D gene: TRBD2
clone size: .
J gene: TRBJ2-1
CDR3 DNA: TGCGCCTGGCGCTCCGGGACTAGCGGGTCCTACAATGAGCAGTTCTTC
CDR3 protein: CAWRSGTSGSYNEQFF

V gene: TRBV7-2
D gene: .
clone size: .
J gene: TRBJ2-7
CDR3 DNA: TGTGCCAGCAGCCTGAACAGGGTGGAGGAGCAGTACTTC
CDR3 protein: CASSLNRVEEQYF

V gene: TRBV27
D gene: TRBD1
clone size: .
J gene: TRBJ2-2
CDR3 DNA: TGTGCCAGCAGGGAACAGGGGGCTGCGAACACCGGGGAGCTGTTTTTT
CDR3 protein: CASREQGAANTGELFF

V gene: TRBV20-1
D gene: .
clone size: .
J gene: TRBJ1-5
CDR3 DNA: TGCAGTGCTAGTGGTCAGGGTGGATATAGCAATCAGCCCCAGCATTTT
CDR3 protein: CSASGQGGYSNQPQHF

V gene: TRBV29-1
D gene: .
clone size: .
J gene: TRBJ2-7
CDR3 DNA: TGCAGCGTTACCTTCGGGGTCGAGCAGTACTTC
CDR3 protein: CSVTFGVEQYF

V gene: TRBV5-6
D gene: .
clone size: .
J gene: TRBJ1-1
CDR3 DNA: TGTGCCAGCAGCCCCGGGTTATACGACGGGGATAGCCCCGTTGTTGCTTTCTTT
CDR3 protein: CASSPGLYDGDSPVVAFF

V gene: TRBV5-1
D gene: .
clone size: .
J gene: TRBJ1-1
CDR3 DNA: TGCGCCAGCAGCTTCCCAGGTGCGGGGAACACTGAAGCTTTCTTT
CDR3 protein: CASSFPGAGNTEAFF

V gene: TRBV3-1/TRBV3-2
D gene: .
clone size: .
J gene: TRBJ1-5
CDR3 DNA: TGTGCCAGCAGCCAAGAGGCCCGGGGAGGTCAGCCCCAGCATTTT
CDR3 protein: CASSQEARGGQPQHF

V gene: TRBV6-5
D gene: TRBD1
clone size: .
J gene: TRBJ1-2
CDR3 DNA: TGTGCCAGCACCGCCCAGGGGGCGTCTGGCTACACCTTC
CDR3 protein: CASTAQGASGYTF

V gene: TRBV6-2/TRBV6-3
D gene: .
clone size: .
J gene: TRBJ2-7
CDR3 DNA: TGTGCCAGCAGCGCCCGGCTGGCGGGGGCCTCCTACGAGCAGTACTTC
CDR3 protein: CASSARLAGASYEQYF

V gene: TRBV11-3
D gene: TRBD2
clone size: .
J gene: TRBJ2-1
CDR3 DNA: TGTGCCAGCAGCTCCCCTAGGGGAGGGTTGGATGAGCAGTTCTTC
CDR3 protein: CASSSPRGGLDEQFF

V gene: TRBV5-5
D gene: TRBD1
clone size: .
J gene: TRBJ1-1
CDR3 DNA: TGTGCCAGCAGCCGCACAACAGGGGGCGGTGGGACTGAAGCTTTCTTT
CDR3 protein: CASSRTTGGGGTEAFF

V gene: TRBV7-9
D gene: .
clone size: once
J gene: TRBJ2-2
CDR3 DNA: TGTGCCAGCAGTTCGGTAGGGGCCGGGGAGCTGTTTTTT
CDR3 protein: CASSSVGAGELFF

V gene: TRBV21-1
D gene: .
clone size: once
J gene: TRBJ1-6
CDR3 DNA: TGTGCCAGCAGCCACTCGGGGGGTATCAATAATTCACCCCTCCACTTT
CDR3 protein: CASSHSGGINNSPLHF

V gene: TRBV9
D gene: TRBD1
clone size: few
J gene: TRBJ2-6
CDR3 DNA: TGTGCCAGCAGCCCGTCCGGGACAGGGATCTTTGGGGCCAACGTCCTGACTTTC
CDR3 protein: CASSPSGTGIFGANVLTF

V gene: TRBV27
D gene: TRBD2
clone size: once
J gene: TRBJ2-1
CDR3 DNA: TGTGCCAGCAGTTTATCGGGTAGCGGGGACTACAATGAGCAGTTCTTC
CDR3 protein: CASSLSGSGDYNEQFF

V gene: TRBV2
D gene: .
clone size: .
J gene: TRBJ2-7
CDR3 DNA: TGTGCCAGCAGTGAAGGGGTGGGGGGAAGCTACGAGCAGTACTTC
CDR3 protein: CASSEGVGGSYEQYF

V gene: TRBV3-1/TRBV3-2
D gene: .
clone size: once
J gene: TRBJ1-5
CDR3 DNA: TGTGCCAGCAGCCCGGGTCGCGGCAATCAGCCCCAGCATTTT
CDR3 protein: CASSPGRGNQPQHF

V gene: TRBV7-2
D gene: TRBD2
clone size: .
J gene: TRBJ2-5
CDR3 DNA: TGTGCCAGCAGCTTAGCGCGCCTAGCGGGGCGAGGGGGCGAGACCCAGTACTTC
CDR3 protein: CASSLARLAGRGGETQYF

V gene: TRBV28
D gene: TRBD1
clone size: .
J gene: TRBJ1-2
CDR3 DNA: TGTGCCAGCAGTCCCGGGACAGGGGGCTCCCTAGGTGGCTACACCTTC
CDR3 protein: CASSPGTGGSLGGYTF

V gene: TRBV18
D gene: TRBD1
clone size: .
J gene: TRBJ1-1
CDR3 DNA: TGTGCCAGCTCACCAGACCTGACAGGGCTCACTGAAGCTTTCTTT
CDR3 protein: CASSPDLTGLTEAFF

V gene: TRBV5-1
D gene: .
clone size: .
J gene: TRBJ1-1
CDR3 DNA: TGCGCCAGCAGCTCAGTAGGAGTGAACACTGAAGCTTTCTTT
CDR3 protein: CASSSVGVNTEAFF

V gene: TRBV27
D gene: .
clone size: .
J gene: TRBJ1-5
CDR3 DNA: TGTGCCAGCAGTTTCGGAGGCGGTCCTAGCAATCAGCCCCAGCATTTT
CDR3 protein: CASSFGGGPSNQPQHF

V gene: TRBV19
D gene: .
clone size: .
J gene: TRBJ2-2
CDR3 DNA: TGTGCCAGTAGTATTGGGAGGAGCTCTACCGGGGAGCTGTTTTTT
CDR3 protein: CASSIGRSSTGELFF

V gene: TRBV18
D gene: TRBD1
clone size: .
J gene: TRBJ1-1
CDR3 DNA: TGTGCCAGCTCACCACGACAGGGTAAGAACACTGAAGCTTTCTTT
CDR3 protein: CASSPRQGKNTEAFF

V gene: TRBV10-1
D gene: TRBD2
clone size: .
J gene: TRBJ2-1
CDR3 DNA: TGCGCCAGCAGCTGGTCGGGGGGGGACAATGAGCAGTTCTTC
CDR3 protein: CASSWSGGDNEQFF

V gene: TRBV9
D gene: .
clone size: .
J gene: TRBJ2-3
CDR3 DNA: TGTGCCAGCAGCCCAAGCGGTACTGACACAGATACGCAGTATTTT
CDR3 protein: CASSPSGTDTDTQYF

V gene: TRBV13
D gene: TRBD2
clone size: .
J gene: TRBJ2-1
CDR3 DNA: TGTGCCAGCAGTCGGGGGACTAGCGGGGTTGACAATGAGCAGTTCTTC
CDR3 protein: CASSRGTSGVDNEQFF

V gene: TRBV24-1
D gene: .
clone size: .
J gene: TRBJ2-1
CDR3 DNA: TGTGCCACCAGTATATTGGCAGGGATGTCCAATGAGCAGTTCTTC
CDR3 protein: CATSILAGMSNEQFF

V gene: TRBV11-1
D gene: TRBD2
clone size: .
J gene: TRBJ2-7
CDR3 DNA: TGTGCCAGCAGCCCAGCGGGGGTGGGCGAGCAGTACTTC
CDR3 protein: CASSPAGVGEQYF

V gene: TRBV3-1/TRBV3-2
D gene: .
clone size: .
J gene: TRBJ1-1
CDR3 DNA: TGTGCCAGCAGCCAAGAGCTACCGAACACTGAAGCTTTCTTT
CDR3 protein: CASSQELPNTEAFF

V gene: TRBV18
D gene: .
clone size: .
J gene: TRBJ1-6
CDR3 DNA: TGTGCCAGCTCTCGGGACTCCGAGGAATCACCCCTCCACTTT
CDR3 protein: CASSRDSEESPLHF

V gene: TRBV4-3
D gene: TRBD2
clone size: .
J gene: TRBJ2-5
CDR3 DNA: TGCGCCAGCAGCCACGGGACTAGCGGGGTATTAGAGACCCAGTACTTC
CDR3 protein: CASSHGTSGVLETQYF

V gene: TRBV6-1
D gene: .
clone size: .
J gene: TRBJ1-5
CDR3 DNA: TGTGCCAGCAGTGAAACCATCCAGGCCCCCCTGGCGCATTTT
CDR3 protein: CASSETIQAPLAHF

V gene: TRBV11-1
D gene: .
clone size: .
J gene: TRBJ2-7
CDR3 DNA: TGTGCCAGCAGCTTAGCAGGGGTATCCTACGAGCAGTACTTC
CDR3 protein: CASSLAGVSYEQYF

V gene: TRBV5-1
D gene: TRBD1
clone size: .
J gene: TRBJ1-2
CDR3 DNA: TGCGCCAGCAGCTCGACAGGGGGAGACTATGGCTACACCTTC
CDR3 protein: CASSSTGGDYGYTF